These 25 T cell receptor beta chains originate from one sample sequenced in a study of T-cell reconstitution after alpha-beta-depleted transplantation in children. Unique molecular identifiers were incorporated into the prepared TCRbeta library. TCRdb independently ran MiXCR on the PCR reads; one entry per CDR3 protein. The table includes fewer than 750,000 distinct CDR3 sequences, roughly 27% detected once. The sample consisted of PBMCs, taken before TCRalphabeta/CD19-depleted stem cell transplant. These TCRs come from a boy younger than two with Wiskott-Aldrich syndrome, due to receive a stem cell transplant.

The rearrangement joins TRBV10-3 to TRBJ2-3, with D perhaps assigned TRBD1 or TRBD2 (5 bases each). The V gene lost 2 bases and the J gene lost 2 bases, with 11 bases spanning the gap. CDR3 size: 15 residues. Germline lookup yields CDR1 ENHRY and CDR2 SYGVKD. CDR3 residues: CAISEGGGDTDTQYF. The DNA for the CDR3 is TGTGCCATCAGTGAGGGGGGTGGGGACACAGATACGCAGTATTTT.

Only a few counts were recorded for this clonotype. DNA of the CDR3: TGTGCCAGCGGCAAAATAAGGGGGCGCGGGGCTGGAAACACCATATATTTT. Encoded protein: CASGKIRGRGAGNTIYF. The rearrangement links TRBV2 to TRBJ1-3, with 7 positions matching TRBD1. The CDR3 is 17 residues long. Germline V gene lookup returns CDR1 SNHLY and CDR2 FYNNEI. After removal of 8 bases from V and 2 bases from J, the junction contained 15 bases not matched to a gene.

The chain employs TRBV20-1 and TRBJ1-1; 8 bases map to TRBD1. The trim removed 4 bases at V and 5 bases at J, leaving 6 bases unmatched. The CDR3 is made up of 13 amino acids. Germline V CDR1 and CDR2: DFQATT, SNEGSKA (reference sequence). CDR3 nucleotides: TGCAGTGCTAACAGACAGGGGTGGACTGAAGCTTTCTTT. It encodes CSANRQGWTEAFF.

The CDR3 protein is CASSLRSRVAYNEQFF. CDR3 bases: TGTGCCAGCAGTTTACGGTCCAGGGTCGCCTACAATGAGCAGTTCTTC. This rearrangement joins TRBV12-3 or TRBV12-4 to TRBJ2-1; weak D call: TRBD1 (5 bases). This CDR3 is 16 amino acids long. Trimming removed 2 bases from V and 2 bases from J, with 13 bases in between.

The sample holds a few counts of this clonotype. J is TRBJ2-1 and V is TRBV4-1; 8 bases fit TRBD2. The ends lost 1 base at V and 2 bases at J; junction bases unmatched: 13. The CDR3 sequence is 19 residues long. From germline, CDR1 is MGHRA and CDR2 YSYEKL. The CDR3 DNA follows: TGCGCCAGCAGCCAAGCGGGTGGAATGGCTAGCGGGCCCTACAATGAGCAGTTCTTC. Its protein product is CASSQAGGMASGPYNEQFF.

This chain uses TRBV20-1 with TRBJ2-5; TRBD2 aligns across 10 bases. The CDR3 runs 15 residues. The ends lost 1 base at V and 5 bases at J; junction bases unmatched: 7. CDR1 is DFQATT, CDR2 SNEGSKA, per germline (reference sequence). The CDR3: CSARVRTSGQETQYF. In DNA, the CDR3 is TGCAGTGCTAGAGTTCGGACTAGCGGACAGGAGACCCAGTACTTC.

The V gene is TRBV30, the J gene TRBJ2-1; tentatively, D is TRBD1 or TRBD2 (6 bases each). CDR3 size: 13 residues. Germline CDR1 and CDR2: GTSNPN and SVGIG (reference sequence). Trimming removed 2 bases at V and 10 bases at J, with 15 bases between. The CDR3 loop reads CAWSPGYGGEQFF. The CDR3 DNA follows: TGTGCCTGGAGTCCGGGATACGGGGGCGAGCAGTTCTTC.

This clonotype occurred a few times. CDR3 amino acids: CASSPTSGSNEQFF. The DNA for the CDR3 is TGCGCCAGCAGCCCGACTAGCGGGAGCAATGAGCAGTTCTTC. The chain is built from TRBV5-1 and TRBJ2-1; 12 bases match TRBD2. The length of the CDR3 is 14 residues. CDR1 SGHRS and CDR2 YFSETQ come from the germline V gene. Trimming cost V 4 bases and J 6 bases; bases outside gene matches: 2.

This chain links TRBV20-1 with TRBJ1-5; D not resolved. Trimming stripped 6 bases from V and 6 bases from J, with 18 bases between. The CDR3 extends over 14 amino acids. The germline CDR1 and CDR2 sequences are DFQATT and SNEGSKA (reference sequence). Here the CDR3 reads CSAHQDGGIQPQHF. CDR3 nucleotide sequence: TGCAGTGCCCATCAGGACGGTGGTATTCAGCCCCAGCATTTT.

This clonotype has more than one count but fewer than ten. The chain recombines TRBV15 with TRBJ2-3, with 8 nucleotides matching TRBD2. The CDR3 consists of 16 residues. The junction had 7 bases not matched to a gene; V was cut back by 2 bases and J by 3 bases. Looked up from germline, CDR1 is LNHNV and CDR2 is YYDKDF (reference sequence). CDR3 coding DNA: TGTGCCACCAGCAGACTAGCGGGCGCGTTGACAGATACGCAGTATTTT. Amino acids: CATSRLAGALTDTQYF. The whole variable domain, filled in from reference TRBV15 and TRBJ2-3, reads DAMVIQNPRYQVTQFGKPVTLSCSQTLNHNVMYWYQQKSSQAPKLLFHYYDKDFNNEADTPDNFQSRRPNTSFCFLDIRSPGLGDTAMYLCATSRLAGALTDTQYFGPGTRLTVL.

This clonotype came up a few times. This sequence joins TRBV4-1 and TRBJ2-7; TRBD1 or TRBD2 may be the D gene (5 bases each). The CDR3 is made up of 14 amino acids. Germline CDR1 is MGHRA and CDR2 is YSYEKL. V was pared by 0 bases and J by 5 bases, with 11 bases between. The CDR3 DNA is TGCGCCAGCAGCCAAGATTGGGGGAAGGACGAGCAGTACTTC. Encoded protein: CASSQDWGKDEQYF.

This clonotype was seen only a few times. This chain joins TRBV20-1 and TRBJ2-1, with D perhaps matching TRBD1 (6 bases). Germline V lookup: CDR1 DFQATT, CDR2 SNEGSKA (reference sequence). The CDR3 runs to 11 residues. CDR3 amino acids: CSALGGNEQFF. DNA of the CDR3: TGCAGCGCCCTAGGGGGCAATGAGCAGTTCTTC.

The chain uses TRBV5-1 and TRBJ1-1; 10 bases are a match to TRBD1. Germline values: CDR1 SGHRS, CDR2 YFSETQ. V lost 4 bases, J lost 0 bases, and 6 bases stayed unmatched. The CDR3 covers 16 residues. The CDR3 sequence is CASSRGQGRMNTEAFF. The CDR3 DNA reads TGCGCCAGCAGCCGGGGACAGGGGCGTATGAACACTGAAGCTTTCTTT.

The sample holds a few counts of this clonotype. This sequence joins TRBV6-5 and TRBJ2-3; the match to TRBD2 covers 8 bases. From germline, CDR1 is MNHEY and CDR2 SVGAGI. The V segment lost 4 bases and the J segment 5 bases; nucleotides outside the gene matches: 8. The CDR3 totals 15 residues. The CDR3 DNA follows: TGTGCCAGCAGTTTCCTATCGGGAGGGAGAGATACGCAGTATTTT. Translation gives CASSFLSGGRDTQYF.

This clonotype was seen a handful of times. J is TRBJ2-3 and V is TRBV28; possible D gene TRBD1, 6 bases. Looked up from germline, CDR1 is MDHEN and CDR2 is SYDVKM. The CDR3 sequence is 14 residues long. V dropped 10 bases and J dropped 2 bases, with 16 bases sitting between them. The DNA of the CDR3 is TGTGCCACTCACTTGGACAGAAACACAGATACGCAGTATTTT. Amino acid sequence: CATHLDRNTDTQYF.

This clonotype was detected only a few times. The rearrangement uses TRBV20-1 and TRBJ1-2; D remains unclear. The CDR3 extends over 13 amino acids. The germline V and J ends were trimmed by 1 base and 0 bases, with 6 bases remaining between them. CDR1 and CDR2 (germline): DFQATT, SNEGSKA (reference sequence). The CDR3 loop reads CSARVQANYGYTF. Here the CDR3 DNA reads TGCAGTGCTAGAGTTCAGGCTAACTATGGCTACACCTTC.

The rearrangement links TRBV7-2 to TRBJ2-1; no definite D call. V was shortened by 1 base and J by 12 bases, with 16 bases between the two germline ends. CDR3 size: 14 residues. Germline-derived CDR1 and CDR2 are SGHTA and FQGNSA. The CDR3 sequence: CASSLGQFFSRQFF. CDR3 bases: TGTGCCAGCAGCTTAGGTCAGTTTTTCAGTCGGCAGTTCTTC.

This clonotype was seen only a few times. The chain links TRBV20-1 to TRBJ1-1; D is unclear. Germline CDR1 DFQATT, CDR2 SNEGSKA (reference sequence). Trimming pared 0 bases from V and 4 bases from J, leaving 6 bases between. There are 12 residues in the CDR3. This CDR3 is CSARDRGTEAFF. DNA for the CDR3: TGCAGTGCTAGAGATAGAGGCACTGAAGCTTTCTTT.

The gene calls are TRBV9 and TRBJ1-2; D is unclear. Germline V gives CDR1 SGDLS, CDR2 YYNGEE. The CDR3 sequence is 12 residues long. Trimming removed 4 bases at V and 3 bases at J, with 7 bases between. CDR3 DNA: TGTGCCAGCAGCCCTAGCCACTATGGCTACACCTTC. Encoded protein: CASSPSHYGYTF.

The chain combines TRBV27 with TRBJ2-1, with a tentative D call TRBD1 (6 bases). Germline CDR1 and CDR2: MNHEY and SMNVEV (reference sequence). Trimming cost V 6 bases and J 3 bases, with 15 bases left between them. CDR3 length equals 15 residues. CDR3 bases: TGTGCCAGCAGCCCCCGGGACACTCTCTACAATGAGCAGTTCTTC. As protein: CASSPRDTLYNEQFF.

The genes are TRBV20-1 and TRBJ2-7; unclear D gene. The CDR3 is 12 residues long. Germline CDR1 and CDR2: DFQATT and SNEGSKA (reference sequence). Deletions cut 6 bases from V and 10 bases from J, with 19 bases between. Here the CDR3 DNA reads TGCAGTGCCTGGGTCCCTGACAATGCTCAGTACTTC. This encodes CSAWVPDNAQYF.

The V gene is TRBV28, the J gene TRBJ2-3, with TRBD2 matching 15 bases. V lost 7 bases to trimming and J lost 5 bases; unmatched junction nucleotides: 7. Germline assignment: CDR1 MDHEN and CDR2 SYDVKM. The CDR3 length is 16 residues. The CDR3: CASNWGLAGGGDTQYF. The DNA of the CDR3 is TGTGCCAGCAACTGGGGACTAGCGGGAGGAGGAGATACGCAGTATTTT.

This clonotype was detected only a few times. V usage is TRBV4-2 and J usage is TRBJ2-4; TRBD2 might be the D (5 bases). The V end lost 0 bases, the J end lost 8 bases, and 14 bases lay between the germline ends. The germline gives CDR1 LGHNA, CDR2 YNFKEQ. CDR3 length: 15 amino acids. The CDR3 protein is CASSQEWSGVDIQYF. In DNA form, the CDR3 reads TGTGCCAGCAGCCAAGAATGGTCCGGGGTTGACATTCAGTACTTC.

The CDR3 region is CASSLESITGELFF. In nucleotides, the CDR3 is TGTGCCAGCAGCTTAGAAAGTATAACCGGGGAGCTGTTTTTT. The chain uses TRBV7-7 and TRBJ2-2; D gene uncertain. The CDR3 covers 14 residues. The germline V gene encodes CDR1 SSHAT and CDR2 FNYEAQ (reference sequence). Deletions cut 1 base from V and 5 bases from J, with 8 bases between. The full variable domain, completed using reference TRBV7-7 and TRBJ2-2, is GAGVSQSPRYKVTKRGQDVTLRCDPISSHATLYWYQQALGQGPEFLTYFNYEAQPDKSGLPSDRFSAERPEGSISTLTIQRTEQRDSAMYRCASSLESITGELFFGEGSRLTVL.

Here the CDR3 reads CASRTEWGLNTGELFF. The DNA for the CDR3 is TGCGCCAGCAGGACAGAGTGGGGGCTGAACACCGGGGAGCTGTTTTTT. V usage is TRBV5-1 and J usage is TRBJ2-2; a possible D gene is TRBD1 (6 bases). The germline V and J ends were trimmed by 5 bases and 1 base, with 15 bases remaining between them. There are 16 residues in the CDR3. The V gene's germline CDR1 is SGHRS and CDR2 YFSETQ.